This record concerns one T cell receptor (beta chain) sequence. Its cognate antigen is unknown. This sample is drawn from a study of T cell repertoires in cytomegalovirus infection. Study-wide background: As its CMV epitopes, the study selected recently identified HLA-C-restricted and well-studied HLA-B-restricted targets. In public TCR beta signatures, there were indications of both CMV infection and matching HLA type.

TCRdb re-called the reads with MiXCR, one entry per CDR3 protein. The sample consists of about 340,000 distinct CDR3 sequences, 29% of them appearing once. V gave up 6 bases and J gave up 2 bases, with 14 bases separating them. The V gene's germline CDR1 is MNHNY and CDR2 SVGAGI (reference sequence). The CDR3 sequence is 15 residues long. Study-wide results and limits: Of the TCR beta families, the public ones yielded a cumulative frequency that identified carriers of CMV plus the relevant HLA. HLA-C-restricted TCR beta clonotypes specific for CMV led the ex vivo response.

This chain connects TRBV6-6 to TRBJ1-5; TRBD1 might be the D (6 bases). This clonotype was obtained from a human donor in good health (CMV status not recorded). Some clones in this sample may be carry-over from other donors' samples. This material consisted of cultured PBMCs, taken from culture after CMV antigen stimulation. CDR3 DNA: TGTGCCAGCAGCGACGCAGGGGTCGGCAATCAGCCCCAGCATTTT. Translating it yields CASSDAGVGNQPQHF.